Below are 17 T cell receptor beta chains sequenced from a single sample in a study of CD8+CD57+ T cells in acquired aplastic anemia. Previously, flow cytometry had revealed CD8+CD57+ cell expansion in the patients chosen for sequencing. The study profiled TCR beta VDJ and CDR3 using genomic DNA as template. TCRdb analysed the reads with MiXCR anew, one entry per CDR3 protein. The data contain roughly 290,000 distinct CDR3 sequences, 56% of them seen just once; the ten biggest clones take up around 1.2%. Sequencing was performed on sorted CD4+, CD8+, or CD8+CD57+ T cells (not recorded which) from PBMCs. Receptors were obtained from a human donor with aplastic anemia.

The genes are TRBV25-1 and TRBJ2-3; D uncertain. Germline CDR1 is MGHDK and CDR2 is SYGVNS. Trimming shortened V by 10 bases and J by 2 bases, and 4 bases separated the two germline ends. The CDR3 totals 10 residues. The CDR3: CAITTDTQYF. The CDR3 coding sequence is TGTGCCATCACCACAGATACGCAGTATTTT.

The chain links TRBV2 to TRBJ2-1, with 8 nucleotides matching TRBD1. Trimming cost V 5 bases and J 7 bases; bases outside gene matches: 1. There are 12 residues in the CDR3. CDR1 is SNHLY and CDR2 is FYNNEI in the germline V gene. CDR3 region: CASSTGGNEQFF. DNA of the CDR3: TGTGCCAGCAGTACAGGGGGGAATGAGCAGTTCTTC. Looking up the rest from reference TRBV2 and TRBJ2-1 gives the full variable domain: EPEVTQTPSHQVTQMGQEVILRCVPISNHLYFYWYRQILGQKVEFLVSFYNNEISEKSEIFDDQFSVERPDGSNFTLKIRSTKLEDSAMYFCASSTGGNEQFFGPGTRLTVL.

This clonotype was picked up many times. The chain has TRBV6-5 and TRBJ2-3, with a possible D match to TRBD1 (5 bases). V was pared by 0 bases and J by 4 bases, with 20 bases between. The germline V gene encodes CDR1 MNHEY and CDR2 SVGAGI. The CDR3 extends over 18 amino acids. CDR3 amino acids: CASSYSTVGQGRADTQYF. The CDR3 coding sequence is TGTGCCAGCAGTTACTCGACGGTCGGCCAGGGTCGCGCAGATACGCAGTATTTT.

The V and J genes are TRBV20-1 and TRBJ2-1; 12 positions match TRBD1. The V gene end was trimmed by 0 bases and the J gene end by 5 bases; junction bases not matched to a gene: 11. The CDR3 contains 18 residues. CDR1 and CDR2 from the germline V gene are DFQATT and SNEGSKA (reference sequence). The CDR3 region is CSARDPPGGQGAHNEQFF. DNA of the CDR3: TGCAGTGCTAGAGATCCCCCCGGGGGACAGGGGGCTCACAATGAGCAGTTCTTC.

This clonotype was seen just once. The DNA for the CDR3 is TGCAGTGCTAAGATCAGGGCGATGAATTCACCCCTCCACTTT. Translated: CSAKIRAMNSPLHF. J is TRBJ1-6 and V is TRBV20-1; TRBD1 might be the D (5 bases). Trimming left V 4 bases short and J 7 bases short, with 14 bases between. Germline V gene lookup returns CDR1 DFQATT and CDR2 SNEGSKA (reference sequence). CDR3 length: 14 residues.

This clonotype was counted at least ten times. The chain carries TRBV4-1 and TRBJ1-2, with 8 bases identical to TRBD1. The CDR3 is 14 residues long. V shed 4 bases and J 1 base; nucleotides not matched to a gene: 2. The V gene's germline CDR1 is MGHRA and CDR2 YSYEKL. The CDR3 region has the DNA TGCGCCAGCAGCCCGGACAGGGATAACTATGGCTACACCTTC. Protein sequence: CASSPDRDNYGYTF.

This clonotype was observed a few times. The chain combines TRBV10-3 with TRBJ2-1, with TRBD2 as a possible D gene (6 bases). V lost 6 bases, J lost 8 bases, and 14 bases lay in between. The CDR3 runs to 13 residues. Germline V gives CDR1 ENHRY, CDR2 SYGVKD. For the CDR3, the DNA is TGTGCCATCAGAGGAGGGATGGACTATGAGCAGTTCTTC. Protein product: CAIRGGMDYEQFF.

This clonotype has just a few counts. The genes are TRBV29-1 and TRBJ2-7; a weak D match, TRBD1 (6 bases). V shed 6 bases and J shed 6 bases, with 12 bases lying between them. The V gene's germline CDR1 is SQVTM and CDR2 ANQGSEA. This CDR3 region has 11 residues. The CDR3 reads CSVTRGGEQYF. The CDR3 bases are TGCAGCGTCACCCGAGGGGGCGAGCAGTACTTC.

This clonotype was observed a single time. This chain joins TRBV7-9 and TRBJ1-1, with D perhaps TRBD1 (5 bases). The V gene lost 3 bases and the J gene lost 0 bases, with 8 bases spanning the gap. This CDR3 is built from 14 residues. Germline loops: CDR1 SEHNR, CDR2 FQNEAQ (reference sequence). CDR3 DNA sequence: TGTGCCAGCAGCTTCGGGGCCATGAACACTGAAGCTTTCTTT. It translates to CASSFGAMNTEAFF.

This chain links TRBV10-3 with TRBJ1-2; weak D call: TRBD1 (6 bases). The V gene lost 2 bases and the J gene lost 7 bases, with 14 bases spanning the gap. Germline-derived CDR1 and CDR2 are ENHRY and SYGVKD. This CDR3 comprises 14 residues. DNA of the CDR3: TGTGCCATCAGTGAGGGGGGCGAGTCGAGTGGCTACACCTTC. As protein: CAISEGGESSGYTF.

The chain recombines TRBV6-6 with TRBJ1-1; possibly TRBD1 for D (6 bases). Deletions cut 0 bases from V and 5 bases from J, with 16 bases between. Germline assignment: CDR1 MNHNY and CDR2 SVGAGI (reference sequence). This CDR3 has 16 residues. The CDR3 DNA sequence: TGTGCCAGCAGTTACTCGACTAGCGGGGGCAGGACTGAAGCTTTCTTT. Translating gives CASSYSTSGGRTEAFF.

This clonotype was seen a handful of times. The chain combines TRBV7-9 with TRBJ2-3; perhaps TRBD2 as D (5 bases). Germline CDR1 reads SEHNR; CDR2 reads FQNEAQ (reference sequence). The CDR3 is made up of 13 amino acids. Trimming shortened V by 10 bases and J by 8 bases, and 19 bases separated the two germline ends. This chain's CDR3 is CATTIMEGGTQYF. Here the CDR3 DNA reads TGTGCCACGACCATTATGGAAGGAGGTACGCAGTATTTT.

This chain connects TRBV5-1 to TRBJ2-7; 11 positions agree with TRBD2. The length of the CDR3 is 15 residues. J gave up 7 bases and V 2 bases, and 8 bases lay outside the gene matches. Germline V gene lookup returns CDR1 SGHRS and CDR2 YFSETQ. The CDR3 DNA reads as TGCGCCAGCAGCTTAATAGCGGGAGGGCCGGGGGAGCAGTACTTC. The encoded protein is CASSLIAGGPGEQYF.

The rearrangement joins TRBV9 to TRBJ2-7; 7 bases map to TRBD2. CDR1 SGDLS and CDR2 YYNGEE come from the germline V gene. There are 15 residues in the CDR3. Germline trimming cut 4 bases from V and 1 base from J; bases unmatched to any gene: 8. CDR3 protein: CASSPGGFSSYEQYF. CDR3 coding DNA: TGTGCCAGCAGCCCCGGGGGGTTTTCGTCCTACGAGCAGTACTTC.

The sample holds a few counts of this clonotype. This chain uses TRBV20-1 with TRBJ1-6; unclear D gene. This CDR3 has 14 residues. Germline-derived CDR1 and CDR2 are DFQATT and SNEGSKA (reference sequence). V lost 2 bases and J lost 9, with 14 bases in between. The CDR3 bases are TGCAGTGCTAGATCCAATGTGGGGATTTCACCCCTCCACTTT. It specifies CSARSNVGISPLHF.

The chain employs TRBV12-3 or TRBV12-4 and TRBJ2-7, with 9 bases fitting TRBD1. The V and J ends lost 6 bases and 3 bases, in that order; junction bases with no gene match: 6. The CDR3 contains 14 residues. The CDR3 sequence: CASRPGQGCYEQYF. CDR3 sequence (DNA): TGTGCCAGCAGGCCGGGACAGGGATGCTACGAGCAGTACTTC.

The chain couples TRBV10-1 to TRBJ2-7, with unresolved D. Germline assignment: CDR1 WNHNN and CDR2 SYGVQD (reference sequence). This CDR3 spans 13 amino acids. The V end was cut by 7 bases, the J end by 0 bases, with 10 bases between. In DNA, the CDR3 is TGCGCCAGCAATGGACGTATCTCCTACGAGCAGTACTTC. It encodes CASNGRISYEQYF.